A single sample gave rise to the 23 T cell receptor beta chains below, sequenced in a study of CD8+CD57+ T cells in acquired aplastic anemia. The use of genomic DNA as template underpinned the TCR beta VDJ and CDR3 profiling. TCRdb processed the reads anew with MiXCR; each CDR3 protein has one entry. The data show roughly 160,000 distinct CDR3 sequences, around 60% seen once. Material for sequencing was sorted CD4+, CD8+, or CD8+CD57+ T cells (not recorded which) from PBMCs. These TCRs come from a human donor in good health.

Ten or more counts support this clonotype. The chain combines TRBV4-1 with TRBJ2-7, with D uncertain. Trimming removed 0 bases at V and 3 bases at J, with 9 bases between. The CDR3 consists of 14 residues. Germline loops: CDR1 MGHRA, CDR2 YSYEKL. The CDR3, as DNA: TGCGCCAGCAGCCAAGATCTAGAGTTCTACGAGCAGTACTTC. Translated: CASSQDLEFYEQYF.

The V call is TRBV10-3, the J call TRBJ1-2; 7 bases are a match to TRBD1. Germline V CDR1 and CDR2: ENHRY, SYGVKD. CDR3 size: 17 residues. V trimming: 0 bases; J trimming: 4 bases; junction bases outside the gene matches: 11. This CDR3 is CAISESFMTGYGYGYTF. As DNA, the CDR3 is TGTGCCATCAGTGAGTCGTTTATGACAGGGTATGGCTATGGCTACACCTTC.

The gene calls are TRBV15 and TRBJ2-5, with D possibly TRBD2 on 6 matching bases. The V gene lost 3 bases and the J gene lost 4 bases, with 18 bases spanning the gap. The germline V gene has CDR1 LNHNV and CDR2 YYDKDF (reference sequence). The CDR3 is 16 residues long. The CDR3 region has the DNA TGTGCCACCAGCAGCCCCGGGTTCCTCGGGGGAGAGACCCAGTACTTC. Its protein product is CATSSPGFLGGETQYF.

The J gene is TRBJ1-1, the V gene TRBV6-6; possible D gene TRBD1, 6 bases. The germline V gene has CDR1 MNHNY and CDR2 SVGAGI (reference sequence). The V and J ends lost 5 bases and 1 base respectively, with 14 bases between them. This CDR3 spans 15 amino acids. CDR3 DNA: TGTGCCAGCAGTCAAACGGACAGAGGGAACACTGAAGCTTTCTTT. Translated, it gives CASSQTDRGNTEAFF.

The CDR3 region is CATSDTDSHGYTF. The CDR3 coding sequence is TGTGCCACCAGTGACACCGACTCCCATGGCTACACCTTC. The chain is built from TRBV24-1 and TRBJ1-2; no reliable D call. Germline V CDR1 and CDR2: KGHDR, SFDVKD. The CDR3 length is 13 residues. The V end was cut by 4 bases, the J end by 6 bases, with 11 bases between.

This clonotype was recorded many times. This chain links TRBV20-1 with TRBJ2-7; D ambiguous. Germline CDR1 reads DFQATT; CDR2 reads SNEGSKA (reference sequence). The CDR3 has 15 amino acids. V was trimmed by 0 bases and J by 3 bases, leaving 15 bases between them. The CDR3 protein is CSARDQVSTFYEQYF. CDR3 coding DNA: TGCAGTGCTAGAGATCAGGTCTCCACCTTCTACGAGCAGTACTTC.

The sample holds one count of this clonotype. The rearrangement links TRBV7-8 to TRBJ2-7; D uncertain. This CDR3 is built from 12 residues. V gave up 4 bases and J gave up 9 bases, with 13 bases separating them. Germline CDR1 SGHVS, CDR2 FQNEAQ. CDR3 residues: CASSSPGRRQYF. The CDR3 DNA sequence: TGTGCCAGCAGCTCACCGGGTAGGCGGCAGTACTTC. The full variable domain, completed using reference TRBV7-8 and TRBJ2-7, is GAGVSQSPRYKVAKRGQDVALRCDPISGHVSLFWYQQALGQGPEFLTYFQNEAQLDKSGLPSDRFFAERPEGSVSTLKIQRTQQEDSAVYLCASSSPGRRQYFGPGTRLTVT.

This clonotype was picked up many times. This chain joins TRBV7-8 and TRBJ2-7; 9 bases agree with TRBD1. The germline V gene encodes CDR1 SGHVS and CDR2 FQNEAQ. With 5 bases clipped from V and 7 bases from J, the junction kept 3 bases outside the gene matches. The length of the CDR3 is 12 residues. The CDR3 reads CASSVQGAEQYF. The CDR3 nucleotides are TGTGCCAGCAGCGTACAGGGGGCGGAGCAGTACTTC.

Regarding this clonotype: At one boundary the junction diverges from the germline segment, which might be a read error. This chain uses TRBV10-3 with TRBJ2-1; D may be TRBD1 (6 bases). The germline V gene encodes CDR1 ENHRY and CDR2 SYGVKD. The CDR3 runs 15 residues. The CDR3 coding sequence is TGTGCCAGCAGTCCCGGACAGCAATCCTACAATGAGCAGTTCTTC. Protein sequence: CASSPGQQSYNEQFF.

The chain has TRBV19 and TRBJ1-2, with D possibly being TRBD1 (6 bases). V lost 5 bases, J lost 5 bases, and 21 bases lay in between. CDR1 and CDR2 (germline): LNHDA, SQIVND (reference sequence). The CDR3 length is 16 residues. CDR3 sequence (DNA): TGTGCCAGTAGTCCGGGTTACCGGACAGTCGGGTATGGCTACACCTTC. Translated: CASSPGYRTVGYGYTF.

The chain employs TRBV15 and TRBJ2-7; 8 positions agree with TRBD1. This CDR3 is 15 amino acids long. CDR1 and CDR2 (germline): LNHNV, YYDKDF (reference sequence). V gave up 4 bases and J gave up 4 bases; unmatched junction bases: 9. CDR3 protein: CATSKYGQGGYEQYF. In nucleotides, the CDR3 is TGTGCCACCAGCAAGTATGGACAGGGTGGTTACGAGCAGTACTTC.

V usage is TRBV9 and J usage is TRBJ2-7, with D hard to call. The CDR3 is 13 amino acids. Germline V CDR1 and CDR2: SGDLS, YYNGEE. Trimming shortened V by 6 bases and J by 6 bases, and 16 bases separated the two germline ends. The CDR3 DNA follows: TGTGCCAGCACCGCCCCGGCAGGATCCGAGCAGTACTTC. This encodes CASTAPAGSEQYF.

The V and J genes are TRBV29-1 and TRBJ2-5, with D unclear. Germline assignment: CDR1 SQVTM and CDR2 ANQGSEA. Trimming shortened V by 0 bases and J by 9 bases, and 8 bases separated the two germline ends. The CDR3 sequence is 11 residues long. The CDR3 sequence is CSVEDVQAQYF. The CDR3 coding sequence is TGCAGCGTTGAAGACGTCCAGGCCCAGTACTTC.

This clonotype was seen only once. This rearrangement joins TRBV7-2 to TRBJ2-7, with D maybe TRBD2 (7 bases). CDR1 is SGHTA, CDR2 FQGNSA, per germline. Trimming took 3 bases from V and 2 from J, leaving 11 bases between them. The CDR3 has 14 amino acids. The CDR3 DNA is TGTGCCAGCAGCTTTGGGGGGGCCCCCTACGAGCAGTACTTC. As protein: CASSFGGAPYEQYF. The variable domain in full, completed from reference TRBV7-2 and TRBJ2-7, reads GAGVSQSPSNKVTEKGKDVELRCDPISGHTALYWYRQSLGQGLEFLIYFQGNSAPDKSGLPSDRFSAERTGGSVSTLTIQRTQQEDSAVYLCASSFGGAPYEQYFGPGTRLTVT.

This clonotype was seen only a few times. The chain combines TRBV20-1 with TRBJ1-6; D is unresolved. The CDR3 is made up of 10 amino acids. The germline V gene has CDR1 DFQATT and CDR2 SNEGSKA (reference sequence). V dropped 5 bases and J dropped 16 bases, with 12 bases sitting between them. The CDR3, as DNA: TGCAGTGCTCCTCTTGGCCCGCTCCACTTT. Its protein product is CSAPLGPLHF.

This clonotype was recorded many times. V and J are TRBV7-9 and TRBJ2-7; 11 bases are shared with TRBD2. CDR1 is SEHNR and CDR2 is FQNEAQ in the germline V gene (reference sequence). V shed 1 base, J shed 6 bases, and the junction held 5 bases outside the gene matches. The CDR3 covers 15 residues. CDR3 in DNA: TGTGCCAGCAGCTTAGTTTCTAGCGGGGGGTCCGAGCAGTACTTC. It encodes CASSLVSSGGSEQYF.

The V call is TRBV6-1, the J call TRBJ1-6; TRBD1 matches at 7 bases. The CDR3 consists of 14 residues. With V trimmed by 6 bases and J by 7 bases, 6 bases remained unmatched. The V gene's germline CDR1 is MNHNS and CDR2 SASEGT. As DNA, the CDR3 is TGTGCCAGCAGACAAGACAGGGTCAATTCACCCCTCCACTTT. Its translation is CASRQDRVNSPLHF.

CDR3 in amino acids: CATSPQTGPREQYF. The CDR3 nucleotides are TGTGCCACCAGCCCCCAGACAGGGCCTCGGGAGCAGTACTTC. This chain connects TRBV15 to TRBJ2-7; 7 bases match TRBD1. V was pared by 5 bases and J by 7 bases, with 11 bases of the junction left unmatched. This CDR3 region has 14 residues. Germline CDR1 reads LNHNV; CDR2 reads YYDKDF (reference sequence).

This sequence joins TRBV20-1 and TRBJ1-1; a possible D gene is TRBD1 (6 bases). V lost 5 bases and J lost 5, with 24 bases in between. The CDR3 consists of 16 residues. Germline assignment: CDR1 DFQATT and CDR2 SNEGSKA (reference sequence). This CDR3 is CSALTPPRGDGTEAFF. The DNA of the CDR3 is TGCAGTGCTCTAACTCCTCCGAGGGGGGATGGAACTGAAGCTTTCTTT.

This clonotype was counted a few times. CDR3 sequence reads: CASSPGLAGAAKNIQYF. In DNA form, the CDR3 reads TGTGCCAGCAGCCCGGGACTAGCGGGGGCAGCCAAAAACATTCAGTACTTC. The chain joins TRBV11-2 to TRBJ2-4; TRBD2 aligns across 14 bases. J was trimmed by 0 bases and V by 5 bases; bases with no gene match: 3. Germline V gene lookup returns CDR1 SGHAT and CDR2 FQNNGV. The CDR3 is 17 residues long.

This rearrangement joins TRBV9 to TRBJ2-3; perhaps TRBD2 as D (6 bases). V lost 0 bases to trimming and J lost 1 base, with 9 bases between them. CDR1 is SGDLS and CDR2 is YYNGEE in the germline V gene. The CDR3 sequence is 15 residues long. DNA of the CDR3: TGTGCCAGCAGCGTAGTTGGCGGGGGCACAGATACGCAGTATTTT. Amino acids: CASSVVGGGTDTQYF.

This clonotype was picked up one time. The chain joins TRBV20-1 to TRBJ1-1, with D unclear. This CDR3 region has 13 residues. Germline values: CDR1 DFQATT, CDR2 SNEGSKA (reference sequence). Trimming took 4 bases from V and 7 from J, leaving 16 bases between them. The CDR3 protein is CSAISRNAIEAFF. CDR3 bases: TGCAGTGCTATAAGCCGGAATGCGATTGAAGCTTTCTTT.

This clonotype was detected ten times or more. The chain uses TRBV29-1 and TRBJ1-3; 8 bases are shared with TRBD1. J was trimmed by 5 bases and V by 2 bases; bases with no gene match: 5. Germline-derived CDR1 and CDR2 are SQVTM and ANQGSEA. The CDR3 length is 14 residues. Written as DNA, the CDR3 is TGCAGCGTTGAAACGGACAGGGAAAGAAACACCATATATTTT. It codes for CSVETDRERNTIYF.